This T cell receptor (beta chain) comes out of a study of blood T cell repertoires in COVID-19. Study background: From the United States, Italy and Spain came samples of acute and convalescent COVID-19.

The CDR3 runs to 14 residues. Trimming left V 7 bases short and J 0 bases short, with 10 bases between. Germline V gene data show CDR1 as LNHDA and CDR2 as SQIVND (reference sequence). In the original processing: How many nucleated cells were present was estimated from reference gene primer amplification. Measured with immunoSEQ multiplex PCR; TCRdb has only the in-frame clones, and not every one. That table gives V, J and clone size, and the DNA gave D and trimming. The sample lists 190,000 or so clones, approximately 88% seen once, with 10% in the top ten. Individuals drawn from approximately 26 US areas were roughly 18 to 89 years old. Each participant's cohort was designated according to participant-reported clinical history.

The sequenced sample consisted of PBMCs or T cells enriched from blood (not recorded which). The chain is built from TRBV19 and TRBJ2-1; D is ambiguous. The TCR was taken from a man aged 18-30 years with acute COVID-19. The CDR3 DNA is TGTGCCAGTACAAAGGAGAGCTCCTACAATGAGCAGTTCTTC. Translating gives CASTKESSYNEQFF.